This TCR beta chain was captured by sequencing in a study of cytomegalovirus exposure and HLA in healthy donors listed by TCRdb under 2017. In the study overall: In an earlier analysis of approximately 640 of the donors, 250 to 300 Gb of sequence data and 95 million to 130 million unique TCR beta sequences from 180 million or so T cells were reported. An early release that covered several hundred HLA-typed donors contained approximately 290 gigabases of sequencing data and tens of millions of unique TCR sequences. Of the roughly 420 genotyped donors, more than 75% were placed in the genetic ancestry cluster associated with self-reported Caucasian donors. The study was designed to test whether signatures of past pathogen exposure could be identified by cataloging public T cell receptors. The T cell repertoires of about 700 subjects were profiled by immunosequencing and related to cytomegalovirus serostatus. In addition to the first cohort of 666 subjects, a separate validation cohort of approximately 130 different subjects was used. To predict cytomegalovirus infection status, the study combined high-throughput TCR immunosequencing, statistical association of individual TCRs with disease status, and machine learning. A later analysis re-analyzed previously published TCR beta repertoires from 650 to 800 donors and added high-resolution HLA genotyping to study TCR occurrence patterns. Rather than using new phenotypic data, the later analysis identified candidate immune exposures from TCR beta sequences and from how often those sequences occurred across donors. To decide whether each TCR beta V gene segment behaved as functional or pseudogenic, an earlier analysis of approximately 600 of the donors relied on high-throughput TCR beta sequencing. Donor age, sex, ethnicity and CMV serostatus were collected together with the repertoire data. A later genetic analysis used genome-wide SNP genotypes for about 60% of the 666 donors, treating that subset as a discovery cohort. All discovery cohort repertoires had been generated using a single sequencing platform. HLA typing included class I and class II loci at four-digit resolution. The number of donors typed differed by locus, with roughly 629-640 for A, B, C, DRB1 and DQB1, roughly 520 for DQA1, 600 to 610 for DPA1, and 450 to 480 for DPB1. Several DR-DQ haplotypes were treated as single units for association and clustering because of strong linkage in the cohort. Across some 400 genotyped donors of the cohort, an average of about 240,000 unique TCR beta nucleotide sequences per donor were sequenced, and roughly 17% of those sequences were non-productive. Study-level results and caveats: In vitro tests confirmed that a few of the cytomegalovirus-associated TCR beta chains recognize cytomegalovirus antigens. Cytomegalovirus status was reported to be diagnosed by the classifier with high specificity and sensitivity in both the original and validation cohorts. A later analysis found that most CMV-associated TCR beta chains appeared HLA-restricted, with HLA associations seemingly driven largely by CMV exposure. While some public TCRs were present in many individuals, most TCR sequences turned up only very rarely across donors. Roughly uniform sequencing depth across donors was assumed in presence/absence analyses, although this assumption may not hold. Several of the top co-occurrence clusters appeared to be linked to parvovirus B19, influenza, CMV and Epstein-Barr virus, according to a later analysis. Broadly in line with IMGT annotations, most TCR beta V segments showed up in productive rearrangements about 90% or about 30% of the time in an earlier analysis of around 600 of the donors. In a later genetic analysis, fewer N-insertions in productive TCRs were reported among donors in an Asian-associated ancestry cluster than the 666-donor mean. A further reported finding was that TCR beta sequences accurately predicted the HLA-A and HLA-B alleles for most subjects in the first cohort. At a false discovery rate of 0.05, a later analysis linked about 17,000 TCR beta sequences to specific HLA alleles. HLA typing was unavailable for some donors at each locus, so association tests used only the typed subset. A group of highly shared sequence variants was considered likely to be a technical artifact of the sequencing pipeline. The only immune exposure information available for the cohort was CMV serostatus. In a later analysis, HLA-associated TCR beta chains showed more clonal expansion and lower generation probabilities than non-associated chains that were equally common. It was suggested by the authors that the approach could potentially be generalized to other disease states and immunological phenotypes. Because counts were too low, under 20 rarely observed V segments, including chromosome 9 orphons, were left out of the earlier analysis of 500 to 650 of the donors. The study listed 150 to 200 TCR beta chains as associated with cytomegalovirus. The cohort was sequenced for TCR beta chains only, and without alpha or paired-chain data the features that could be detected were limited. Because the 87-base-pair reads could not distinguish some IMGT-functional V segments, including TRBV6-2 and TRBV6-3, those segments were excluded. In a later analysis, the rate of TCR association differed among HLA loci, with DRB1 alleles having the most associated TCRs and HLA-C alleles having the fewest. Assigning TCR associations to individual alleles was difficult when HLA alleles, especially DR and DQ, strongly co-occurred. Correlated functional status among segregating V segments might reflect linkage disequilibrium, but an unknown experimental factor could not be ruled out. In a later genetic analysis, a missense DCLRE1C variant was associated with V-gene and J-gene trimming of TCR beta chains, and the association was replicated in an independent cohort.

The cohort comprised several hundred healthy bone marrow donors. All cohort members were sampled while nominally healthy, although unrecorded immune exposures were likely present. The donor was CMV seronegative and was included in the group of 352 seronegative cohort members. A peripheral blood sample was collected from each donor, and TCR beta sequencing was performed on peripheral blood mononuclear cells. The Qiagen DNeasy Blood Extraction Kit was used to extract genomic DNA from the blood cell samples. This clone was detected a few times. Its antigen target is currently unknown. No qualities accompany the bases; no much larger clone lies one base away. The CDR1 and CDR2 encoded by the germline V gene are MNHEY and SVGAGI. V loses 5 bases, J loses 7 bases, and the germline ends lie 18 bases apart. From the cysteine up to the phenylalanine, the CDR3 has a length of 15 residues. Left in the record is the CDR3 DNA by itself, 45 bases read in frame from the first base.

Receptor amplification or capture employed the immunoSEQ multiplex PCR assay. The multiplex PCR relied on a mix of 60 forward primers for TCR Vbeta segments and 13 reverse primers for TCR Jbeta segments. The CDR3 region of rearranged TCR beta genes was amplified from genomic DNA by a multiplex PCR assay. Amplified TCR beta libraries were sequenced as 87-base-pair reads on the Illumina HiSeq System. The authors' analysis ran thus. In a later analysis, tens of millions of unique TCR beta chains were counted across the approximately 620 repertoires, and about 10 million of these chains were shared by at least two donors. Raw reads were error-corrected and collapsed into unique sequences with a nearest-neighbor algorithm that merged closely related sequences to remove PCR and sequencing errors. V, D and J gene segments were assigned by aligning CDR3 sequences to IMGT reference sequences. Each retained sequence needed at least a six-nucleotide match to both a V gene segment and a J gene segment. A rearrangement counted as productive if the CDR3 had no stop codons and remained in frame with V and J, and every other rearrangement counted as non-productive. Following IMGT convention, CDR3 was defined as the stretch from the second conserved V-encoded cysteine to the conserved J-encoded phenylalanine. In an earlier analysis of just under 600 of the donors, sequences lacking an unambiguous match to a single V gene segment were excluded. An earlier analysis of fewer than 750 of the donors called V segments functional above 56.7% productive rearrangements and segregating when the between-donor standard deviation exceeded 5%. A statistical classification framework was built to diagnose cytomegalovirus status from the catalog of TCR beta chain sequences. V and J gene assignment, in a later analysis, came from comparing TCR nucleotide sequences with IMGT/GENE-DB human TR gene sequences. A later analysis assigned CDR3 sequences and most-parsimonious VDJ recombination scenarios with the TCRdist pipeline. In a later analysis, each TCR beta chain was defined by its CDR3 amino acid sequence together with its V-gene family, and reads without a unique V-gene family were excluded. A later analysis removed roughly 590 highly shared, low-generation-probability nucleotide sequences to deal with suspected cross-contamination and a sequencing artifact. A later analysis calculated a clonal expansion index for each public chain from normalized within-repertoire ranks of inferred template counts. A later analysis computed generation probabilities with a VDJ recombination model fitted to out-of-frame rearrangements, and checked the results against IGoR. A later analysis scored TCR-TCR, TCR-HLA and TCR-CMV co-occurrence with hypergeometric tests, applying a repertoire-size bias correction to TCR pairs. False discovery rates were estimated in a later analysis by permuting HLA or CMV assignments 20 times. In a later analysis, co-occurring TCRs were grouped with DBSCAN, and TCRdist sequence similarity was added when clustering was performed within HLA-allele-positive subsets. For co-occurrence clustering, repertoires with fewer than 30,000 or more than 120,000 public chains were excluded, along with roughly 5 repertoires with anomalous nucleotide sharing. TCRdb's version of the immuneACCESS table is confined to in-frame rearrangements and falls short of the full clone set. An unresolved V gene accounts for under half of the shortfall where checked; the remainder is of unknown origin. That table furnishes V, J and clone size, whereas the DNA furnished D and trimming. Across this sample there are around 53,000 clones, with nearly 85% seen only once. In total, the top ten clones hold roughly 1.6% of the sample.

The specimen was PBMCs. The rearranged segments are TRBV6-5 and TRBJ2-4; TRBD1 might be the D gene, on 6 matching bases. The clonotype was recovered from a man younger than 45 in good health and CMV-seronegative. The DNA sequence is as follows: TGTGCCAGCAGTGCCGCAGATGCAGGGGCCAACATTCAGTACTTC. This encodes CASSAADAGANIQYF.